Listed below are T cell receptor beta chains from one sample, sequenced in a study of T cells after yellow fever vaccination. TCRdb independently ran MiXCR on the 5' RACE reads; one entry per CDR3 protein. The sample lists around 320,000 distinct CDR3 sequences, 3.5% to 4.5% occurring once. Sequenced here: PBMCs, sampled 15 days after the yellow fever booster vaccination. Receptors were obtained from a man between 18 and 35 years old who received the YFV17D yellow fever vaccine. CDR3s include the opening cysteine and the closing phenylalanine or tryptophan. D genes are given only for firm matches. Part of the rows lack a size; the others show once, few, many or a class for expanded clones.

D,V,size,J,DNA,CDR3
.,TRBV6-5,many,TRBJ2-2,TGTGCCAGCAGTTACTCCGTCGGGGAGCTGTTTTTT,CASSYSVGELFF
.,TRBV27,many,TRBJ2-5,TGTGCCAGCGCAACAGGGAGTACCCAGTACTTC,CASATGSTQYF
TRBD1,TRBV11-1,few,TRBJ1-1,TGTGCCAGCAGCTCGGACAGGGTGGGGCGATATGGTCTAGCTTTCTTT,CASSSDRVGRYGLAFF
TRBD2,TRBV5-1,few,TRBJ2-3,TGCGCCAGCAGCTTGGCCCGAGCGGGGGGCACAGATACGCAGTATTTT,CASSLARAGGTDTQYF
TRBD1,TRBV6-5,many,TRBJ1-1,TGTGCCAGCAGTTACTCAGGGACAGGGCACTGGAACACTGAAGCTTTCTTT,CASSYSGTGHWNTEAFF
.,TRBV3-1,.,TRBJ2-7,TGTGCCAGCGGTTTAGGCGACTACGAGCAGTACTTC,CASGLGDYEQYF
TRBD2,TRBV7-9,many,TRBJ2-2,TGTGCCAGCAGCGAAAGGACTAGCCCGACCGGGGAGCTGTTTTTT,CASSERTSPTGELFF
.,TRBV3-1,.,TRBJ2-3,TGTGCCAGCAGCCAAGAAGCGTTCGTGGATACGCAGTATTTT,CASSQEAFVDTQYF
TRBD2,TRBV18,.,TRBJ2-5,TGTGCCAGCTCACGGGGACTAGCGGACCAAGAGACCCAGTACTTC,CASSRGLADQETQYF
.,TRBV7-2,many,TRBJ2-7,TGTGCCAGCAGCCCCGACGAGTTGGTCGAGCAGTACTTC,CASSPDELVEQYF
TRBD1,TRBV6-5,.,TRBJ1-2,TGTGCCAGCAGACTTAGACAGGGGGCTTTTAACTATGGCTACACCTTC,CASRLRQGAFNYGYTF
.,TRBV12-3/TRBV12-4,many,TRBJ1-1,TGTGCCAGCAGTTACCCCGGGGCGGGGGCTGAAGCTTTCTTT,CASSYPGAGAEAFF
.,TRBV7-2,.,TRBJ2-7,TGTGCCAGCAGCTTATTCGGGACAAGCTACGAGCAGTACTTC,CASSLFGTSYEQYF
TRBD2,TRBV7-6,many,TRBJ2-3,TGTGCCAGCAGCAGCGGGGTAGCGGGGGGGCCGGGTACGCAGTATTTT,CASSSGVAGGPGTQYF